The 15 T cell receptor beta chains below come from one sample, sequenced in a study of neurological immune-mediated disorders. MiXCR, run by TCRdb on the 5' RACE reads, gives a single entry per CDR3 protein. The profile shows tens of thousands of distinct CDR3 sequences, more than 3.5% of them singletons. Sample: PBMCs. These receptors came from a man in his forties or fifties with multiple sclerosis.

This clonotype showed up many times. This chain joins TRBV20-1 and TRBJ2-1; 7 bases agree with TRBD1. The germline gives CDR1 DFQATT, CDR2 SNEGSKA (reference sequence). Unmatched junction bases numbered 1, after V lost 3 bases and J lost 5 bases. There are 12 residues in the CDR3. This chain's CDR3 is CSARGQHNEQFF. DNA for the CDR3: TGCAGTGCTAGGGGACAGCACAATGAGCAGTTCTTC.

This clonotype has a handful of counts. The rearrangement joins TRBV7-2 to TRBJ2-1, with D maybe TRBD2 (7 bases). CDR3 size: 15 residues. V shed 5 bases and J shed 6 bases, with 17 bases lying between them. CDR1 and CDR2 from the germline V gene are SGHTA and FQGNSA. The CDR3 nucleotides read TGTGCCAGCAGCAGTGGGGGGCTAGCGGTCAATGAGCAGTTCTTC. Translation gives CASSSGGLAVNEQFF. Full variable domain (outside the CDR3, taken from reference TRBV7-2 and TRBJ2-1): GAGVSQSPSNKVTEKGKDVELRCDPISGHTALYWYRQSLGQGLEFLIYFQGNSAPDKSGLPSDRFSAERTGGSVSTLTIQRTQQEDSAVYLCASSSGGLAVNEQFFGPGTRLTVL.

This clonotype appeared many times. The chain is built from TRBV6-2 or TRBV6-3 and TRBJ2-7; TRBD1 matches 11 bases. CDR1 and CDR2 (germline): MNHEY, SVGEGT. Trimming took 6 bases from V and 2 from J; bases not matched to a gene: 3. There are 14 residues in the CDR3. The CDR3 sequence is CASRKDRGPYEQYF. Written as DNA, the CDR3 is TGTGCCAGCAGGAAGGACAGGGGGCCCTACGAGCAGTACTTC.

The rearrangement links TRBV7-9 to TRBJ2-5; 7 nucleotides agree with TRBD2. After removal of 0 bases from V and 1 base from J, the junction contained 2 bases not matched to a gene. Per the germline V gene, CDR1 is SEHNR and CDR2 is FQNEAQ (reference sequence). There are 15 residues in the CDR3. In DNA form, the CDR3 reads TGTGCCAGCAGCTTAGCGCGCGGGAGCCAAGAGACCCAGTACTTC. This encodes CASSLARGSQETQYF.

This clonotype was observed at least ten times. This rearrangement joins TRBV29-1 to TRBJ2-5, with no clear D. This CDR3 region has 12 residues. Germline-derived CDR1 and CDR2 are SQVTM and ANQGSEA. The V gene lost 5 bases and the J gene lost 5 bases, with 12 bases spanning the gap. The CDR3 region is CSVRRRMETQYF. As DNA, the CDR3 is TGCAGCGTTAGGCGTCGTATGGAGACCCAGTACTTC.

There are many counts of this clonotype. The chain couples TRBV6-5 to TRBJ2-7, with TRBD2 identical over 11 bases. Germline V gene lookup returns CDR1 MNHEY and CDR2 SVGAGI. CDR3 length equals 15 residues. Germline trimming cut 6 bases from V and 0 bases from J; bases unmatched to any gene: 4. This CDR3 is CASSETSGASYEQYV. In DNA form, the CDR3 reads TGTGCCAGCAGCGAGACTAGCGGGGCCTCCTACGAGCAGTACGTC.

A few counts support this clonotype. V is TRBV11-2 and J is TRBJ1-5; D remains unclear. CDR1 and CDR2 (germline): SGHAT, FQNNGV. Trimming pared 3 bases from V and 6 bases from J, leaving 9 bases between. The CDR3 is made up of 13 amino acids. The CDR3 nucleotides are TGTGCCAGCAGCTTGGCAAAGGGTCAGCCCCAGCATTTT. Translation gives CASSLAKGQPQHF.

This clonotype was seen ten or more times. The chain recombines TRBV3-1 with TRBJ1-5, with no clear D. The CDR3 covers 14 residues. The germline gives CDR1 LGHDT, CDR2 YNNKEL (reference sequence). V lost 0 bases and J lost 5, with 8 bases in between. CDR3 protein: CASSQDSLHQPQHF. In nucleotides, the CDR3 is TGTGCCAGCAGCCAAGATAGCCTACATCAGCCCCAGCATTTT.

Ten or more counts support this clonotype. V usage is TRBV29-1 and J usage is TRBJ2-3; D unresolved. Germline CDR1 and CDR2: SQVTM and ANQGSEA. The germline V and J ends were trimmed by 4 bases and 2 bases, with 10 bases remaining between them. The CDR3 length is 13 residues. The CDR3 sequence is CSVANSHTDTQYF. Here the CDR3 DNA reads TGCAGCGTTGCAAACAGCCACACAGATACGCAGTATTTT.

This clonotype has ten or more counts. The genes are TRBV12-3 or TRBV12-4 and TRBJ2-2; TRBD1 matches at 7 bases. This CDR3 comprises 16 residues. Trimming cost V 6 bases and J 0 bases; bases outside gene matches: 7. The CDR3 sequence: CASRRTGTANTGELFF. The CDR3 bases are TGTGCCAGCAGGCGAACCGGGACAGCGAACACCGGGGAGCTGTTTTTT.

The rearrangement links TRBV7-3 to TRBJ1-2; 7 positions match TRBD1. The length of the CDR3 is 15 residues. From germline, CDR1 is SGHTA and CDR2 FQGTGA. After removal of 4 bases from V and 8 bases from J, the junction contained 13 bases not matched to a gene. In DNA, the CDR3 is TGTGCCAGCAGCTACTCACCGGAAAGGGGGCTCGGCTACACCTTC. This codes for CASSYSPERGLGYTF. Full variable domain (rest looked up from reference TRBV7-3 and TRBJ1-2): GAGVSQTPSNKVTEKGKYVELRCDPISGHTALYWYRQSLGQGPEFLIYFQGTGAADDSGLPNDRFFAVRPEGSVSTLKIQRTERGDSAVYLCASSYSPERGLGYTFGSGTRLTVV.

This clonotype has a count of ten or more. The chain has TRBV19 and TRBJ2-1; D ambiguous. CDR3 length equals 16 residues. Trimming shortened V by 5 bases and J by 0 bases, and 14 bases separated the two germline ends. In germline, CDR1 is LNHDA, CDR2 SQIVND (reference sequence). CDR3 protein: CASSREHRSSYNEQFF. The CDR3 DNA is TGTGCCAGTAGTCGAGAGCATAGGAGCTCCTACAATGAGCAGTTCTTC.

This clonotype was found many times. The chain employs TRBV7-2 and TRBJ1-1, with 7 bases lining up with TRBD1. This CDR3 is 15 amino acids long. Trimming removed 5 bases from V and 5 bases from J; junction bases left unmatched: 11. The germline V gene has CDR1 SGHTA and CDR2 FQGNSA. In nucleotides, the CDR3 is TGTGCCAGCAGCCCCCGCGGCAGGGGGGGAACTGAAGCTTTCTTT. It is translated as CASSPRGRGGTEAFF.

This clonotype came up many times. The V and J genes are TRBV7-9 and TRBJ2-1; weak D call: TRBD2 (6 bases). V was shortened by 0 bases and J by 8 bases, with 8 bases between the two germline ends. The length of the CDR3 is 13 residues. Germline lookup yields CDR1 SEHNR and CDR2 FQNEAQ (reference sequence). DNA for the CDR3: TGTGCCAGCAGCTTAGCGTCGGGGGATGAGCAGTTCTTC. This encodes CASSLASGDEQFF. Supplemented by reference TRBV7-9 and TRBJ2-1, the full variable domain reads DTGVSQNPRHKITKRGQNVTFRCDPISEHNRLYWYRQTLGQGPEFLTYFQNEAQLEKSRLLSDRFSAERPKGSFSTLEIQRTEQGDSAMYLCASSLASGDEQFFGPGTRLTVL.

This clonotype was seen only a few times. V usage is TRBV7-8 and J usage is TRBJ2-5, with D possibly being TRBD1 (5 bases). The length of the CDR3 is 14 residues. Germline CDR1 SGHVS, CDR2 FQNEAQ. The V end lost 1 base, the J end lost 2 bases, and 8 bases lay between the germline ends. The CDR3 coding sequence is TGTGCCAGCAGCTTAGGCCGACAGCAAGAGACCCAGTACTTC. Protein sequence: CASSLGRQQETQYF.